This T cell receptor beta chain was profiled in a study of CD8+CD57+ T cells in acquired aplastic anemia. In the study overall: The sorted CD4+ and CD8+ cells yielded an average about 3.3 ug of DNA. Study-wide results and limits: There were roughly 30 CD8+ CDR3 sequences that occurred in both patients and controls. Patients were compared with controls for CD8+ Simpson's diversity, and no significant difference emerged.

On this clonotype: Antigen unknown.

TCR beta VDJ and CDR3 profiling used genomic DNA as template. TCRdb analysed the reads with MiXCR anew, one entry per CDR3 protein. The sample lists about 270,000 distinct CDR3 sequences, roughly half occurring once. The sequenced sample was sorted CD4+, CD8+, or CD8+CD57+ T cells (not recorded which) from PBMCs. This TCR came from a human donor with severe aplastic anemia or a healthy control (not recorded which).

CDR3 DNA: TGTGCCAGCAGCCAAGACGGCCGGGACAGGCAAGCTTTCTTT. It codes for CASSQDGRDRQAFF. This chain joins TRBV14 and TRBJ1-1; 8 nucleotides line up with TRBD1. This CDR3 is built from 14 residues. Germline V lookup: CDR1 SGHDN, CDR2 FVKESK. V was clipped by 0 bases and J by 9 bases; unmatched bases: 6.